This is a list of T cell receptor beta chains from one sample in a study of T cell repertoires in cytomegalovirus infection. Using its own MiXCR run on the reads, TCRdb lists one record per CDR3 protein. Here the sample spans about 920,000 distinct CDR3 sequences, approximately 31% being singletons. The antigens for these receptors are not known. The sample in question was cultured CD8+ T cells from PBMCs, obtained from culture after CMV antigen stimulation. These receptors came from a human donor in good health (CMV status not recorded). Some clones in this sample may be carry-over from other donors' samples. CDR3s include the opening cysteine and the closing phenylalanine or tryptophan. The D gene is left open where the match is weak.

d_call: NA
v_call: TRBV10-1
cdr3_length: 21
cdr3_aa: CASSGGNRDTKVAVNTGELFF

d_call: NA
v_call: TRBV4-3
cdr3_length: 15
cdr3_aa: CASSQGQGGRSPLHF

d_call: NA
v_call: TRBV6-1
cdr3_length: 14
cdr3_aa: CASPAGSGTGELFF

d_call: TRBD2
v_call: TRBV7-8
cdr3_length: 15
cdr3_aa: CASSDSGGGKETQYF

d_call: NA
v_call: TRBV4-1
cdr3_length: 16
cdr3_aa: CASSQEYVRDTGELFF

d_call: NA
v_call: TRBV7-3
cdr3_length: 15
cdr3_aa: CASSSGSSDYNEQFF

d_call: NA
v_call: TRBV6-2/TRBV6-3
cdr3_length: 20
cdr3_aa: CASTYNPPGHQIANTGELFF

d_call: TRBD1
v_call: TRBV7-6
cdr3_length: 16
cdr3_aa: CASSLAVQGIVYEQYF

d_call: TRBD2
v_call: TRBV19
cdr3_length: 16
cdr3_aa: CASSIALAGVLNEQFF

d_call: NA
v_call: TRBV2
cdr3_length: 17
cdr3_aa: CASTWGTVTLTNEKLFF

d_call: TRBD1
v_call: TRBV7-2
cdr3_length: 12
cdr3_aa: CASRRQGYEQFF

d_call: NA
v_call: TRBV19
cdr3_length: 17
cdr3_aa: CASSSAYEDWGTDTQYF

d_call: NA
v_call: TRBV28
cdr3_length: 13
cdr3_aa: CASSDRNYWTQYF

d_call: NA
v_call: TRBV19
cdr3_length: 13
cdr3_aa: CASRLKRNTEAFF

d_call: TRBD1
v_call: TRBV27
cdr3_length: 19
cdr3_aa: CASSRTSPGTGGSNQPQHF